This TCR beta chain was retrieved from a study of beta chain features in type 1 diabetes. Turning to the study itself: Patients were similar to healthy donors in age and gender (as well as in cell yields). Examination of sorted cells across all samples involved about 99 million cells.

This clone was counted only a few times. Its antigen is not identified. The authors took one heparinised blood draw, averaging about 120 mL, from each donor. General study points: VDJ junctions from patients with type 1 diabetes contained fewer insertions and more deletions. TCRB CDR3 length was moderately but significantly reduced in all four CD4+ subsets of Type 1 diabetes patients.

The investigators reverse transcribed all of the isolated RNA, so they sequenced expressed TCRB transcripts. Profiled with immunoSEQ multiplex PCR; TCRdb holds only in-frame clones, not every one. The sample yields 150,000 to 200,000 clones, around 8.4% seen once. The sample comprised central memory CD4+ T cells from blood. The receptor was derived from a woman between 18 and 29 years old with type 1 diabetes.

The CDR3 region is CASSLPGTGNTGELFF. In nucleotides, the CDR3 is TGTGCCAGCAGCTTACCGGGGACAGGGAACACCGGGGAGCTGTTTTTT. The J gene is TRBJ2-2, the V gene TRBV7-3; 8 bases fit TRBD1. Germline CDR1 SGHTA, CDR2 FQGTGA. The CDR3 is made up of 16 amino acids. V shed 2 bases and J 1 base; nucleotides not matched to a gene: 3.